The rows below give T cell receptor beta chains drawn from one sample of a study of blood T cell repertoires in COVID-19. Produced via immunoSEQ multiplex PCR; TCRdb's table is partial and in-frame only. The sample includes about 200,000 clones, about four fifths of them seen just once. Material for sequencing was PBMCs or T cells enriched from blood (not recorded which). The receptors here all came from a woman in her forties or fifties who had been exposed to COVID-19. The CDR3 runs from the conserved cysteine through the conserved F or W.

CDR3aa: CASRPNRDRVHYGYTF
j_gene: TRBJ1-2
v_gene: TRBV10-2

CDR3aa: CASSATGNYGYTF
j_gene: TRBJ1-2
v_gene: TRBV19

CDR3aa: CASSPTTGLSGNEQFF
j_gene: TRBJ2-1
v_gene: TRBV9

CDR3aa: CASSLDGRGSPLHF
j_gene: TRBJ1-6
v_gene: TRBV5-1

CDR3aa: CASSLGGSHTEAFF
j_gene: TRBJ1-1
v_gene: TRBV5-1

CDR3aa: CASSDSADGNTIYF
j_gene: TRBJ1-3
v_gene: TRBV6-4

CDR3aa: CASSLGQGLSRAFF
j_gene: TRBJ1-1
v_gene: TRBV5-1

CDR3aa: CASSFSTEAFF
j_gene: TRBJ1-1
v_gene: TRBV6-6

CDR3aa: CATSASSRGELFF
j_gene: TRBJ2-2
v_gene: TRBV24-1

CDR3aa: CASSRRTGTWGNTEAFF
j_gene: TRBJ1-1
v_gene: TRBV11-3

CDR3aa: CAIGTAGNTIYF
j_gene: TRBJ1-3
v_gene: TRBV2

CDR3aa: CASSYRPGLADEKLFF
j_gene: TRBJ1-4
v_gene: TRBV7-9

CDR3aa: CASSDPGQSSYNSPLHF
j_gene: TRBJ1-6
v_gene: TRBV5-4

CDR3aa: CASTYRGNLGYTF
j_gene: TRBJ1-2
v_gene: TRBV6-5

CDR3aa: CATSRDRDGANVLTF
j_gene: TRBJ2-6
v_gene: TRBV15

CDR3aa: CASRSMGGPSVGYTF
j_gene: TRBJ1-2
v_gene: TRBV5-6

CDR3aa: CASSGTVNYGYTF
j_gene: TRBJ1-2
v_gene: TRBV27

CDR3aa: CASSIDLYSNQPQHF
j_gene: TRBJ1-5
v_gene: TRBV19

CDR3aa: CASSLPDSRSEQFF
j_gene: TRBJ2-1
v_gene: TRBV5-6

CDR3aa: CASSLESNSPLHF
j_gene: TRBJ1-6
v_gene: TRBV7-8

CDR3aa: CASSVGTASYNEQFF
j_gene: TRBJ2-1
v_gene: TRBV9

CDR3aa: CASSQEGGETDTQYF
j_gene: TRBJ2-3
v_gene: TRBV4-2

CDR3aa: CASSNRGLGANVLTF
j_gene: TRBJ2-6
v_gene: TRBV11-2

CDR3aa: CSVDIAQETQYF
j_gene: TRBJ2-5
v_gene: TRBV29-1

CDR3aa: CASSGDSLYGYTF
j_gene: TRBJ1-2
v_gene: TRBV2

CDR3aa: CSVGRGDGYTF
j_gene: TRBJ1-2
v_gene: TRBV20-1

CDR3aa: CASSQPGETEAFF
j_gene: TRBJ1-1
v_gene: TRBV18

CDR3aa: CASSFHSSAEQYF
j_gene: TRBJ2-7
v_gene: TRBV7-2

CDR3aa: CASSLSAGSGANVLTF
j_gene: TRBJ2-6
v_gene: TRBV13

CDR3aa: CSVRLAGGGGELFF
j_gene: TRBJ2-2
v_gene: TRBV29-1

CDR3aa: CAISRDFQNTEAFF
j_gene: TRBJ1-1
v_gene: TRBV10-3

CDR3aa: CASSRSEETQYF
j_gene: TRBJ2-5
v_gene: TRBV6-5

CDR3aa: CASSEGGLSSGNTIYF
j_gene: TRBJ1-3
v_gene: TRBV6-1

CDR3aa: CSVVGTGAPGELFF
j_gene: TRBJ2-2
v_gene: TRBV29-1

CDR3aa: CASTLSGLGGYTF
j_gene: TRBJ1-2
v_gene: TRBV6-5

CDR3aa: CASSIPDGMETQYF
j_gene: TRBJ2-5
v_gene: TRBV19

CDR3aa: CASSLLYSNQPQHF
j_gene: TRBJ1-5
v_gene: TRBV7-2

CDR3aa: CASSFPGQGDTEAFF
j_gene: TRBJ1-1
v_gene: TRBV28

CDR3aa: CASKKGATEAFF
j_gene: TRBJ1-1
v_gene: TRBV2

CDR3aa: CASSYSPSSGYTF
j_gene: TRBJ1-2
v_gene: TRBV6-5

CDR3aa: CASSSTGTGLSEQFF
j_gene: TRBJ2-1
v_gene: TRBV5-6

CDR3aa: CASTGGGNPRNGELFF
j_gene: TRBJ2-2
v_gene: TRBV9

CDR3aa: CAISDTVSPGGEQYF
j_gene: TRBJ2-7
v_gene: TRBV10-3

CDR3aa: CASSSRQRPFNYGYTF
j_gene: TRBJ1-2
v_gene: TRBV27

CDR3aa: CASSLDYNEQFF
j_gene: TRBJ2-1
v_gene: TRBV5-1

CDR3aa: CASSFPREGGYTF
j_gene: TRBJ1-2
v_gene: TRBV7-2

CDR3aa: CASSIGDRKTGELFF
j_gene: TRBJ2-2
v_gene: TRBV19

CDR3aa: CASSPGTGRTEAFF
j_gene: TRBJ1-1
v_gene: TRBV18

CDR3aa: CASSSYRNGELFF
j_gene: TRBJ2-2
v_gene: TRBV6-2/TRBV6-3

CDR3aa: CASSAARGEQYF
j_gene: TRBJ2-7
v_gene: TRBV18

CDR3aa: CASSPTPRTGGASGANVLTF
j_gene: TRBJ2-6
v_gene: TRBV7-8

CDR3aa: CATSRSRSYQETQYF
j_gene: TRBJ2-5
v_gene: TRBV15

CDR3aa: CASSLGGLAGSTDTQYF
j_gene: TRBJ2-3
v_gene: TRBV7-9

CDR3aa: CASSTDRRTYQPQHF
j_gene: TRBJ1-5
v_gene: TRBV19

CDR3aa: CASSLGGIHGYTF
j_gene: TRBJ1-2
v_gene: TRBV11-2